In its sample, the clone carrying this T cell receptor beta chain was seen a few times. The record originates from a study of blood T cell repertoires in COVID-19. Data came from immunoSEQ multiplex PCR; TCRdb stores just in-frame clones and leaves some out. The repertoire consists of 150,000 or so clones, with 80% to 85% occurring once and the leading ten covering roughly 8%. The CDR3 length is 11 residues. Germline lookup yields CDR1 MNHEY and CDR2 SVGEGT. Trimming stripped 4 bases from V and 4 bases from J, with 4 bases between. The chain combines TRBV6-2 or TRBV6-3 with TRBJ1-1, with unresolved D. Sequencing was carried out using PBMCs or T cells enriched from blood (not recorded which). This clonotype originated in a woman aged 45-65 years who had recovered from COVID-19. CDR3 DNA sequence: TGTGCCAGCAGTTTTCGCACTGAAGCTTTCTTT. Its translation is CASSFRTEAFF.